This T cell receptor (beta chain) was observed in a study of human T cells and chemical hapten exposure. Study observations and caveats: Correlating positively with patch test score were the PT1 expanded TCR counts. Relative to control repertoires, expanded TCRs gave rise to significantly more large CDR3 similarity clusters. TCRs above 1 in 1000 frequency stayed constant with DPC sensitization.

Documented time point: patch test 3, about 24 weeks after DPC sensitization. The treatment: therapeutic diphenylcyclopropenone sensitization with weekly scalp DPC. Prior to each patch test being applied, blood was drawn. TCRdb processed the RACE reads anew with MiXCR; each CDR3 protein has one entry. The data hold about 84,000 distinct CDR3 sequences, with 10% to 12% observed a single time. This clonotype was observed a few times. What it binds is not known. V lost 1 base and J 1 base, leaving 10 bases between the germline ends. CDR1 and CDR2 (germline): GTSNPN, SVGIG (reference sequence). The CDR3 is 15 residues long.

The receptor comes from a woman between 45 and 60 years old with alopecia areata. Some clones in this sample may be carry-over from other donors' samples. The specimen was whole blood, collected in connection with sensitization to the hapten diphenylcyclopropenone (DPC). J is TRBJ2-2 and V is TRBV30, with D possibly TRBD2 on 5 matching bases. The CDR3 DNA reads TGTGCCTGGAGTGGGGCGGGTTTGAACACCGGGGAGCTGTTTTTT. Amino acid sequence: CAWSGAGLNTGELFF.